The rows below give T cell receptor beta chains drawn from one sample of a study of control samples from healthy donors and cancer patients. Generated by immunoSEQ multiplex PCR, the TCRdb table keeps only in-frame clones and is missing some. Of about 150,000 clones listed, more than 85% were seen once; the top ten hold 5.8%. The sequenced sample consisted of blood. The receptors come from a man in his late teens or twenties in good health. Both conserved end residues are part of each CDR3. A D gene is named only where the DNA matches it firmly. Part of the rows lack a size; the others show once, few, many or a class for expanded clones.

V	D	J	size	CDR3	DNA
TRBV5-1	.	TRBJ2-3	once	CASSLRSATDTQYF	TGCGCCAGCAGCTTGCGCTCAGCCACAGATACGCAGTATTTT
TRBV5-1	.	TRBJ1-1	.	CASSSGQLNTEAFF	TGCGCCAGCAGCTCCGGACAGTTAAACACTGAAGCTTTCTTT
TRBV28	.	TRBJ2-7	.	CASSFGAGSSYEQYF	TGTGCCAGCAGTTTCGGGGCGGGGAGCTCCTACGAGCAGTACTTC
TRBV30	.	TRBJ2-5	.	CAWSQGSETQYF	TGTGCCTGGAGTCAGGGGTCTGAGACCCAGTACTTC
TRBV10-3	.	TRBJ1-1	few	CAISEYHGDTEAFF	TGTGCCATCAGTGAGTATCATGGAGACACTGAAGCTTTCTTT
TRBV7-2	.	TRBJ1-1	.	CASSFDGLKTEAFF	TGTGCCAGCAGCTTTGACGGACTAAAAACTGAAGCTTTCTTT
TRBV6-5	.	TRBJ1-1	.	CASSYLQTGENTEAFF	TGTGCCAGCAGTTACTTACAGACGGGAGAGAACACTGAAGCTTTCTTT
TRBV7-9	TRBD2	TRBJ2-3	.	CASSLGTSGGPPHGDTQYF	TGTGCCAGCAGCTTGGGGACTAGCGGGGGGCCCCCCCACGGAGATACGCAGTATTTT
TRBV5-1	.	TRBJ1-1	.	CASRSMTQNTEAFF	TGCGCCAGCAGAAGTATGACACAGAACACTGAAGCTTTCTTT
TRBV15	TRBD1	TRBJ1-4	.	CATSREGQGDEKLFF	TGTGCCACCAGCAGAGAAGGACAGGGGGATGAAAAACTGTTTTTT
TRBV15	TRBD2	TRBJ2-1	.	CATSISPGLAGGPISPATPNEQFF	TGTGCCACCAGCATCTCTCCGGGACTAGCGGGAGGGCCTATATCCCCGGCGACCCCGAATGAGCAGTTCTTC
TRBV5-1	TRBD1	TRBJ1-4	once	CASSRDRGDNEKLFF	TGCGCCAGCAGCCGAGACAGGGGGGACAATGAAAAACTGTTTTTT